This T cell receptor (beta chain) was identified in a study of cytomegalovirus exposure and HLA in healthy donors. Across the whole study: A previous analysis identified approximately 110 million unique TCR beta sequences derived from some 170 million T cells. Whole-study findings and limits: Sequencing artifact likely explains a cluster of highly shared sequence variants.

13 Jbeta primers and 60 Vbeta primers were used for the PCR. Clones were sequenced by immunoSEQ multiplex PCR, and TCRdb holds only the in-frame ones, with some missing. This sample has approximately 150,000 clones; about 75% occur once, and the top ten carry about 3.1%. This clone was recorded only once. Its antigen is still unknown. The CDR3 runs to 12 residues. From germline, CDR1 is SGHVS and CDR2 FNYEAQ. The V gene lost 1 base and the J gene lost 6 bases, with 7 bases spanning the gap. The material sequenced was PBMCs. The rearrangement uses TRBV7-6 and TRBJ2-7; D is unclear. This TCR came from a man in his forties or fifties in good health and CMV-seronegative. DNA of the CDR3: TGTGCCAGCAGCTTAGGAGGAAGCGAGCAGTACTTC. Translated, it gives CASSLGGSEQYF. Combining the CDR3 with reference TRBV7-6 and TRBJ2-7 gives the whole variable domain GAGVSQSPRYKVTKRGQDVALRCDPISGHVSLYWYRQALGQGPEFLTYFNYEAQQDKSGLPNDRFSAERPEGSISTLTIQRTEQRDSAMYRCASSLGGSEQYFGPGTRLTVT.